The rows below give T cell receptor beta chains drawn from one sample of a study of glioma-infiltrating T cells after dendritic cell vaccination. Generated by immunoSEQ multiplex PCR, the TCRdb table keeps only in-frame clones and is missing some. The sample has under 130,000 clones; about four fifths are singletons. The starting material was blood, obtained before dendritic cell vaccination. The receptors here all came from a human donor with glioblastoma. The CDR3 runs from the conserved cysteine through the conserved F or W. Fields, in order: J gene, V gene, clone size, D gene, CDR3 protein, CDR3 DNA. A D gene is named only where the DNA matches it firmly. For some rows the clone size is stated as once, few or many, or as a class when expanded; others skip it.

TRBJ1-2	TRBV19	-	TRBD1	CASTPRGLTGNYGYTF	TGTGCCAGTACCCCCCGAGGTCTGACAGGGAACTATGGCTACACCTTC
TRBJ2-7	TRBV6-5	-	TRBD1	CASRQGAREQYF	TGTGCCAGCAGGCAGGGGGCGCGCGAGCAGTACTTC
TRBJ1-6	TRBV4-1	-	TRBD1	CASSQIAGTGNSPLHF	TGCGCCAGCAGCCAAATTGCGGGGACAGGGAATTCACCCCTCCACTTT
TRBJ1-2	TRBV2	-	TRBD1	CASIQQGEDGYTF	TGTGCCAGCATTCAACAGGGGGAGGATGGCTACACCTTC
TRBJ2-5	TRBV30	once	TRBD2	CAWSYSGGLQETQYF	TGTGCCTGGAGTTATAGCGGGGGACTCCAAGAGACCCAGTACTTC
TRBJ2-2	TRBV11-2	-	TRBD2	CASSISGAVGELFF	TGTGCCAGCAGCATTAGCGGGGCGGTCGGGGAGCTGTTTTTT
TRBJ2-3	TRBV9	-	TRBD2	CASSVSGGQSDTQYF	TGTGCCAGCAGCGTATCGGGGGGGCAATCAGATACGCAGTATTTT
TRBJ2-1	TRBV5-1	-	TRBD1	CASSLGQGASNEQFF	TGCGCCAGCAGCTTGGGCCAGGGGGCAAGTAATGAGCAGTTCTTC
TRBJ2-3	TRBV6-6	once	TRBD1	CASSPRGQEGTQYF	TGTGCCAGCAGTCCCAGGGGGCAGGAAGGAACGCAGTATTTT
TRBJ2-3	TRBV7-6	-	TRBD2	CASSSMTSGGSDTQYF	TGTGCCAGCAGCTCCATGACTAGCGGGGGTTCAGATACGCAGTATTTT
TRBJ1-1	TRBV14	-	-	CASSQMWSERVNTEAFF	TGTGCCAGCAGCCAAATGTGGTCGGAGCGGGTGAACACTGAAGCTTTCTTT